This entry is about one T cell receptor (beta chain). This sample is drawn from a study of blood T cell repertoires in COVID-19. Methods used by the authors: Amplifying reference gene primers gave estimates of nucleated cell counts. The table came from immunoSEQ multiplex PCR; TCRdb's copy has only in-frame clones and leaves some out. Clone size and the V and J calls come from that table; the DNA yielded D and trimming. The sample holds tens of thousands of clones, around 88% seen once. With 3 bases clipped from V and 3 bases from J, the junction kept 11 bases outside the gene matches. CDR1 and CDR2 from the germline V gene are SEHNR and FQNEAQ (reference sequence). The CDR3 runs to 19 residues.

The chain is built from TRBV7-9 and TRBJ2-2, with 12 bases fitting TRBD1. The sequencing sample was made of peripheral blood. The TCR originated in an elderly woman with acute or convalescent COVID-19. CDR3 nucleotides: TGTGCCAGCAGCTTCCCGCTGGGACAGGGGGCTATGGACACCGGGGAGCTGTTTTTT. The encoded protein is CASSFPLGQGAMDTGELFF.